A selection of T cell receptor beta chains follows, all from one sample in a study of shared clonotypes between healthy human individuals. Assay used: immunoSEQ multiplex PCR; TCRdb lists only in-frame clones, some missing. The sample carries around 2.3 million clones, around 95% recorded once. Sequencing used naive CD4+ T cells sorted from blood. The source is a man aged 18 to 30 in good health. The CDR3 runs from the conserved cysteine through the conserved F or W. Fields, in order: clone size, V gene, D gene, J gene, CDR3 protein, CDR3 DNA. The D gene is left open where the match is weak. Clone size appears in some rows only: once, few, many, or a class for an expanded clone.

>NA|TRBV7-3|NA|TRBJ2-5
CASSLGLSPTETQYF
TGTGCCAGCAGCTTAGGCCTATCACCTACGGAGACCCAGTACTTC
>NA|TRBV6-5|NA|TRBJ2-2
CASWGQKAGELFF
TGTGCCAGTTGGGGGCAAAAAGCCGGGGAGCTGTTTTTT
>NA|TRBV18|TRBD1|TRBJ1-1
CASSPFVGQGDTEAFF
TGTGCCAGCTCACCATTTGTAGGACAGGGGGACACTGAAGCTTTCTTT
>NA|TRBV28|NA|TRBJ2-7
CASRSGNYEQYF
TGTGCCAGCAGGTCGGGAAACTACGAGCAGTACTTC
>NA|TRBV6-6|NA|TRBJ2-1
CASSGAERYNEQFF
TGTGCCAGCAGCGGGGCGGAACGGTACAATGAGCAGTTCTTC
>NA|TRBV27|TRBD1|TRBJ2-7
CASSLRGGQAYEQYF
TGTGCCAGCAGTTTAAGAGGGGGACAGGCCTACGAGCAGTACTTC
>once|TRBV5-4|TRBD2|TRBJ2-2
CASSYPLAGGGNTGELFF
TGTGCCAGCAGCTACCCTCTAGCGGGGGGTGGGAACACCGGGGAGCTGTTTTTT
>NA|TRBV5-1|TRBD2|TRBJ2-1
CASSLRLAGANEQFF
TGCGCCAGCAGCTTGCGGCTAGCGGGGGCCAATGAGCAGTTCTTC
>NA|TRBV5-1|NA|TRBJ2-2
CASSLAGPNTGELFF
TGCGCCAGCAGCTTGGCGGGGCCGAACACCGGGGAGCTGTTTTTT
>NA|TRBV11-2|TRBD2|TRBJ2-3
CASNPGAGREVGDTQYF
TGTGCCAGCAACCCTGGGGCAGGGCGGGAGGTTGGAGATACGCAGTATTTT
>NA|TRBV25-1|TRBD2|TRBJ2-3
CASGGLARDTQYF
TGTGCCAGCGGGGGACTAGCGCGTGATACGCAGTATTTT
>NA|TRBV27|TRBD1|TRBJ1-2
CASSSSTGTYGYTF
TGTGCCAGCAGTTCCTCGACAGGGACATATGGCTACACCTTC
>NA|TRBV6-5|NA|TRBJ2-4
CASTPRAKNIQYF
TGTGCCAGCACCCCCCGCGCCAAAAACATTCAGTACTTC
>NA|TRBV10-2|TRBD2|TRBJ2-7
CASRLAGSYEQYF
TGCGCCAGCAGGTTAGCGGGATCCTACGAGCAGTACTTC
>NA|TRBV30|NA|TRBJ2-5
CAWERNRYQETQYF
TGTGCCTGGGAGAGAAACAGGTACCAAGAGACCCAGTACTTC
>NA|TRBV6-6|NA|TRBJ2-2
CASSSGSWGELFF
TGTGCCAGCAGTTCGGGCAGCTGGGGGGAGCTGTTTTTT
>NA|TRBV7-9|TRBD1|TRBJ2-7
CASSLARGQDEQYF
TGTGCCAGCAGCTTAGCAAGGGGGCAGGACGAGCAGTACTTC
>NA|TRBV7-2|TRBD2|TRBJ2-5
CASSLGILALGETQYF
TGTGCCAGCAGCTTAGGGATACTAGCGTTGGGGGAGACCCAGTACTTC
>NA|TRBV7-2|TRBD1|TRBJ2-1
CASSLLGTAPSFSYNEQFF
TGTGCCAGCAGCTTATTAGGGACAGCACCTTCGTTCTCCTACAATGAGCAGTTCTTC
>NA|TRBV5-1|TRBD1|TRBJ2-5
CASSLAAGTGYGETQYF
TGCGCCAGCAGCTTGGCAGCCGGGACAGGGTATGGAGAGACCCAGTACTTC
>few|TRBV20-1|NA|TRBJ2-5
CSARSETQYF
TGCAGTGCTAGATCGGAGACCCAGTACTTC
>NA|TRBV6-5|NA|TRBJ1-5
CASSYLDRLEHQPQHF
TGTGCCAGCAGTTACTTGGACAGACTGGAACATCAGCCCCAGCATTTT
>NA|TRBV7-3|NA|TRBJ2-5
CASSWTNQETQYF
TGTGCCAGCAGCTGGACTAACCAAGAGACCCAGTACTTC
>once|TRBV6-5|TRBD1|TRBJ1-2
CASSYQDRPYRYTF
TGTGCCAGCAGTTACCAGGACAGGCCATATCGGTACACCTTC
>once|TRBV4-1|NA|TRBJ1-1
CASSQERRVEAFF
TGCGCCAGCAGCCAAGAGCGGAGGGTTGAAGCTTTCTTT
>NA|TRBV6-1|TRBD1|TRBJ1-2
CASSETWTGWYGYTF
TGTGCCAGCAGTGAGACGTGGACAGGGTGGTATGGCTACACCTTC
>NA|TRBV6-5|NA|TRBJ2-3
CASSYSKGGSTQYF
TGTGCCAGCAGTTACTCGAAAGGGGGTAGTACGCAGTATTTT
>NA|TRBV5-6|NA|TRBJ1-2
CASSPGSAYGYTF
TGTGCCAGCAGCCCCGGGTCGGCCTATGGCTACACCTTC
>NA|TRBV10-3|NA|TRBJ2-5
CAIRKVGETQYF
TGTGCCATCAGAAAGGTCGGGGAGACCCAGTACTTC
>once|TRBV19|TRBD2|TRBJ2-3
CASKASGTDTQYF
TGTGCCAGTAAGGCTAGCGGTACAGATACGCAGTATTTT
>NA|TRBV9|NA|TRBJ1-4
CASSVGPGTTNEKLFF
TGTGCCAGCAGCGTAGGCCCAGGAACAACTAATGAAAAACTGTTTTTT
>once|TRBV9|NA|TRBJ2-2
CASSETPGPRPGELFF
TGTGCCAGCAGCGAGACTCCGGGACCCCGGCCCGGGGAGCTGTTTTTT
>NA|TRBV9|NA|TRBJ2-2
CASSGGLSAGELFF
TGTGCCAGCAGCGGCGGACTATCCGCCGGGGAGCTGTTTTTT
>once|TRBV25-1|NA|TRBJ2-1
CASSLTSLSNEQFF
TGTGCCAGCAGTTTGACTAGTCTTTCAAATGAGCAGTTCTTC
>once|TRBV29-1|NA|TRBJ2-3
CSVRGRSTDTQYF
TGCAGCGTTCGGGGACGGAGCACAGATACGCAGTATTTT